This T cell receptor beta chain was documented in a study of T cells expressing NK-cell markers. Background on the study: Researchers got TCR beta repertoires out of sorted CD3+CD56+NKG2C+, CD3+CD56+NKG2C- and CD3+CD56-NKG2C+ T cells.

A note on this clonotype: Its antigen is undetermined.

Germline V gene lookup returns CDR1 ENHRY and CDR2 SYGVKD. The CDR3 has 15 residues. For TCR beta, cDNA was produced by 5'RACE template switching with UMIs. Reanalyzing the 5' RACE reads, TCRdb keeps one entry per CDR3 protein, without DNA. Its clone listing holds about 460,000 distinct CDR3 sequences. Study-wide results and caveats: Several of the donors carried dominant NKG2C+ clonotypes that took up roughly 1.0-8% of their CD8+ T cells. Once again these clonotypes came out on top in the CD3+CD56-NKG2C+ fraction of a few donors.

The specimen sequenced was blood T cells: a sorted CD56 or NKG2C T cell subset, CD4+ or CD8+ T cells, or bulk PBMC T cells (not recorded which). This clonotype was sampled from a woman aged 45 to 65 in good health. The genes are TRBV10-3 and TRBJ2-1; TCRdb reports TRBD2, a call that lacks DNA to check it against. The CDR3 sequence: CAIREGLAEYNEQFF.